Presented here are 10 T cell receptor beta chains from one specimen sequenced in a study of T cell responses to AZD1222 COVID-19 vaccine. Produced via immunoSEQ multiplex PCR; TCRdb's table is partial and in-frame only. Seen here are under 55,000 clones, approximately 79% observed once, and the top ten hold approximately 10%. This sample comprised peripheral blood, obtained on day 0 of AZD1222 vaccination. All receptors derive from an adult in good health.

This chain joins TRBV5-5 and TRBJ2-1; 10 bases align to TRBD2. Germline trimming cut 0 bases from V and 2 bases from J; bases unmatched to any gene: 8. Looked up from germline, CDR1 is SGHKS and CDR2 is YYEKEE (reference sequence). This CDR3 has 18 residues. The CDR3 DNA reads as TGTGCCAGCAGCTTGGCCAGCACTAGCGGGGTCACCTACAATGAGCAGTTCTTC. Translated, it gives CASSLASTSGVTYNEQFF.

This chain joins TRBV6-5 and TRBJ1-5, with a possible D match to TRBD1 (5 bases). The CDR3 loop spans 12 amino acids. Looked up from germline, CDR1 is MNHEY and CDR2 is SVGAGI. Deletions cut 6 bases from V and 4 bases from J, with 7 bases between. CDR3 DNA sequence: TGTGCCAGCAGAGGGACTAATCAGCCCCAGCATTTT. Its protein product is CASRGTNQPQHF.

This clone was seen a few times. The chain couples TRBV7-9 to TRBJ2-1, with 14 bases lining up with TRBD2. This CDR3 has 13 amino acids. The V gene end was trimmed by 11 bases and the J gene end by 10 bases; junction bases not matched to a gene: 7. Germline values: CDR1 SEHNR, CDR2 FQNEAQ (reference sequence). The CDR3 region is CAGLAGGGREQFF. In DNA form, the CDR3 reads TGTGCCGGACTAGCGGGAGGCGGGCGGGAGCAGTTCTTC.

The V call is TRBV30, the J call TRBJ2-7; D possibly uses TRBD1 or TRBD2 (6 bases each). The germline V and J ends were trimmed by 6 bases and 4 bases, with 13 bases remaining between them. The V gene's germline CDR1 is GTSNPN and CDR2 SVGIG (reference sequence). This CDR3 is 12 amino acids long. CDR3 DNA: TGTGCCTGTAAGGGGGGAGGTTACGAGCAGTACTTC. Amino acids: CACKGGGYEQYF.

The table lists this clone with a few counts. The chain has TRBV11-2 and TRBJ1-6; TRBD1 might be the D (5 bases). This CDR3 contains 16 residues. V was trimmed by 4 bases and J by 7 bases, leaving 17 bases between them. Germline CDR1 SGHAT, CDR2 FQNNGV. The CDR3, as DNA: TGTGCCAGCAGCTCCGGGGACCGGGGTCCCAATTCACCCCTCCACTTT. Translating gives CASSSGDRGPNSPLHF.

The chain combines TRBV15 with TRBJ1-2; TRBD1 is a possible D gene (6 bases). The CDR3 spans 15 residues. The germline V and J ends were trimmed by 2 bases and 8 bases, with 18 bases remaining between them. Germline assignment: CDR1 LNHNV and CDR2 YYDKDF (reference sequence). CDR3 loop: CATSRNTQGREGYTF. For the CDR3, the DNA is TGTGCCACCAGCAGAAATACACAGGGTAGAGAAGGCTACACCTTC.

CDR3 protein: CASSLYLTPGDTQYF. In DNA form, the CDR3 reads TGCGCCAGCAGCCTTTATTTAACGCCAGGGGATACGCAGTATTTT. The chain is built from TRBV5-1 and TRBJ2-3; TRBD1 might be the D (5 bases). The CDR3 runs to 15 residues. Germline CDR1 is SGHRS and CDR2 is YFSETQ. V lost 4 bases, J lost 6 bases, and 18 bases lay in between.

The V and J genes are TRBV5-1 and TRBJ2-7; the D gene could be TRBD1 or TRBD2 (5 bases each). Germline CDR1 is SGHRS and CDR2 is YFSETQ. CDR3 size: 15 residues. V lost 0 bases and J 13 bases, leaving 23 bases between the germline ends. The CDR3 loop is CASSLGPEERGVGYF. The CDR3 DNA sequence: TGCGCCAGCAGCTTGGGCCCCGAGGAAAGAGGGGTTGGATACTTC.

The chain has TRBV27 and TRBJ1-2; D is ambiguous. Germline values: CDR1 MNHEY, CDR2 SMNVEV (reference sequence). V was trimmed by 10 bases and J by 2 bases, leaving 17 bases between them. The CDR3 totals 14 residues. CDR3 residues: CATSRLAGNYGYTF. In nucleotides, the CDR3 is TGTGCCACCTCGAGGTTGGCGGGCAACTATGGCTACACCTTC.

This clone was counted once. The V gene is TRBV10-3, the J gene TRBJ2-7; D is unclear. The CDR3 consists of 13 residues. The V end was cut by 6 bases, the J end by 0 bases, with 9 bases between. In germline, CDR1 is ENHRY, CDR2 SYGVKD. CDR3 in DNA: TGTGCCATCAGACACCCGCCCTCCTACGAGCAGTACTTC. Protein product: CAIRHPPSYEQYF.